The 11 T cell receptor beta chains listed next were all sequenced from one sample in a study of shared clonotypes between healthy human individuals. Generated by immunoSEQ multiplex PCR, the TCRdb table keeps only in-frame clones and is missing some. The repertoire consists of roughly 1.5 million clones, with 95% to 99% occurring once and the leading ten covering less than 0.55%. The sample comprised naive CD4+ T cells sorted from blood. Subset of the sample: CD45RA+ positively selected. These TCRs come from a man aged 25-45 years in good health.

The chain joins TRBV5-4 to TRBJ2-1, with D tentatively TRBD1 or TRBD2 (6 bases each). The CDR3 sequence is 17 residues long. Per the germline V gene, CDR1 is SGHNT and CDR2 is YYREEE (reference sequence). Trimming took off 0 bases at V and 9 bases at J, with 22 bases between the two ends. The CDR3 here is CASSLGSPRGRYSEQFF. DNA for the CDR3: TGTGCCAGCAGCTTGGGGTCCCCCCGGGGGCGGTATAGTGAGCAGTTCTTC.

The rearrangement joins TRBV10-3 to TRBJ2-2; D is possibly TRBD1 (5 bases). The CDR3 contains 12 residues. Germline-derived CDR1 and CDR2 are ENHRY and SYGVKD. The V and J ends lost 8 bases and 6 bases respectively, with 10 bases between them. The CDR3 DNA follows: TGTGCCATCGGAGTAGGGGCCGGGGAGCTGTTTTTT. Protein product: CAIGVGAGELFF.

The chain employs TRBV7-6 and TRBJ1-4, with 9 bases fitting TRBD1. CDR3 size: 14 residues. CDR1 and CDR2 (germline): SGHVS, FNYEAQ. V lost 8 bases and J lost 10; bases outside the gene matches: 11. The CDR3 DNA sequence: TGTGCCAGCCGTAAATGGACAGGGGAAGGAAAACTGTTTTTT. It is translated as CASRKWTGEGKLFF.

This chain joins TRBV27 and TRBJ2-7; 9 nucleotides align to TRBD1. Germline V lookup: CDR1 MNHEY, CDR2 SMNVEV (reference sequence). V lost 5 bases, J lost 0 bases, and 8 bases stayed unmatched. This CDR3 region has 16 residues. CDR3 nucleotide sequence: TGTGCCAGCAGTCCATCGGGACAGGGTGTCTCCTACGAGCAGTACTTC. As protein: CASSPSGQGVSYEQYF.

Comment on this clone: This specimen includes other DNA sequences encoding the same CDR3. The genes are TRBV9 and TRBJ2-7; no definite D call. The CDR3 has 11 amino acids. V lost 0 bases and J 4 bases, leaving 2 bases between the germline ends. Germline assignment: CDR1 SGDLS and CDR2 YYNGEE. The chain's CDR3 is CASSVEYEQYF. Here the CDR3 DNA reads TGTGCCAGCAGCGTAGAGTACGAGCAGTACTTC.

The gene calls are TRBV28 and TRBJ2-1, with 9 bases matching TRBD2. CDR1 is MDHEN and CDR2 is SYDVKM in the germline V gene. The CDR3 sequence is 15 residues long. J gave up 8 bases and V 2 bases, and 7 bases lay outside the gene matches. Here the CDR3 DNA reads TGTGCCAGCAGTTTAGGCGGGAGGGCCCGTTATGAGCAGTTCTTC. It is translated as CASSLGGRARYEQFF.

This chain joins TRBV14 and TRBJ2-7, with D perhaps being TRBD1 or TRBD2 (5 bases each). CDR3 length equals 13 residues. The V end lost 5 bases, the J end lost 9 bases, and 17 bases lay between the germline ends. Germline V gene data show CDR1 as SGHDN and CDR2 as FVKESK. CDR3 bases: TGTGCCAGCAGCAGCTCCCGGGGCCTGGGGCAGTACTTC. It is translated as CASSSSRGLGQYF.

V usage is TRBV6-1 and J usage is TRBJ2-1, with D hard to call. The V end lost 4 bases, the J end lost 8 bases, and 9 bases lay between the germline ends. The CDR3 runs 12 residues. Per the germline V gene, CDR1 is MNHNS and CDR2 is SASEGT. In nucleotides, the CDR3 is TGTGCCAGCAGTGTACTACGAGATGAGCAGTTCTTC. It translates to CASSVLRDEQFF.

This clone was observed a single time. This chain joins TRBV5-1 and TRBJ2-3; TRBD2 matches at 12 bases. Germline assignment: CDR1 SGHRS and CDR2 YFSETQ. There are 16 residues in the CDR3. V was clipped by 1 base and J by 14 bases; unmatched bases: 14. The CDR3 DNA is TGCGCCAGCAGCTTGAACTTTGAGACTAGCGGGAGAGGGGTGTATTTT. Protein: CASSLNFETSGRGVYF.

The chain couples TRBV19 to TRBJ2-7; D is possibly TRBD2 (6 bases). This CDR3 comprises 13 residues. V lost 9 bases, J lost 2 bases, and 14 bases lay in between. Germline V lookup: CDR1 LNHDA, CDR2 SQIVND (reference sequence). Here the CDR3 reads CASSRDFTYEQYF. DNA of the CDR3: TGTGCCAGCAGTCGGGACTTTACCTACGAGCAGTACTTC.

J is TRBJ2-1 and V is TRBV12-1; the table names TRBD2, a call not compared with the DNA. TRBV12-1 is a pseudogene locus. This CDR3 comprises 15 residues. The CDR3 protein is CASSSSGYSYNEQFF. The CDR3 region has the DNA TGTGCCAGCAGCTCTAGCGGTTACTCCTACAATGAGCAGTTCTTC.